Shown below are 23 T cell receptor beta chains from a single sample sequenced in a study of post-analysis software for immune sequencing data. General study findings and limits: About five TRBV segments appeared more often in patients than in controls, and TRBV5-6, TRBV5-1 and TRBV20-1 were among these.

The authors incorporated unique molecular identifiers into the TCR beta cDNA libraries. Each CDR3 protein gets one entry after TCRdb re-called the PCR reads with MiXCR. The profile shows 350,000 to 500,000 distinct CDR3 sequences, 39% of them singletons. Which antigens these TCRs recognize remains unknown. Input material: blood. Receptors originate from a girl aged 2-10 years with multiple sclerosis.

This clonotype was found a few times. The V gene is TRBV20-1, the J gene TRBJ1-5; 8 nucleotides match TRBD1. The V and J ends lost 4 bases and 7 bases, in that order; junction bases with no gene match: 9. There are 14 residues in the CDR3. Germline CDR1 is DFQATT and CDR2 is SNEGSKA (reference sequence). For the CDR3, the DNA is TGCAGTGCTACCCAGGGGGCGATTCGGCAGCCCCAGCATTTT. Its protein is CSATQGAIRQPQHF.

The sample holds a few counts of this clonotype. The CDR3 DNA sequence: TGTGCCAGCAGCCAGGAAGATCCGGGAACCTACGAGCAGTACTTC. Translated: CASSQEDPGTYEQYF. V usage is TRBV3-1 and J usage is TRBJ2-7; D is perhaps TRBD2 (5 bases). Germline V CDR1 and CDR2: LGHDT, YNNKEL (reference sequence). The CDR3 consists of 15 residues. V was pared by 3 bases and J by 2 bases, with 14 bases between.

The chain joins TRBV4-2 to TRBJ1-1; TRBD1 aligns across 11 bases. This CDR3 region has 14 residues. In germline, CDR1 is LGHNA, CDR2 YNFKEQ. V shed 1 base, J shed 6 bases, and the junction held 1 base outside the gene matches. CDR3 region: CASSQGTGGSEAFF. CDR3 bases: TGTGCCAGCAGCCAAGGGACAGGGGGCTCTGAAGCTTTCTTT.

This clonotype was observed a few times. J is TRBJ2-7 and V is TRBV28, with 7 bases that match TRBD2. Trimming took 5 bases from V and 4 from J; bases not matched to a gene: 11. The CDR3 length is 15 residues. Per the germline V gene, CDR1 is MDHEN and CDR2 is SYDVKM. CDR3 nucleotides: TGTGCCAGCAGTGTGCCGGGACTAATTTGGTACGAGCAGTACTTC. It codes for CASSVPGLIWYEQYF. Drawing the rest from reference TRBV28 and TRBJ2-7, the complete variable domain is DVKVTQSSRYLVKRTGEKVFLECVQDMDHENMFWYRQDPGLGLRLIYFSYDVKMKEKGDIPEGYSVSREKKERFSLILESASTNQTSMYLCASSVPGLIWYEQYFGPGTRLTVT.

This clonotype turned up a few times. V is TRBV10-3 and J is TRBJ2-7; possibly TRBD1 or TRBD2 for D (5 bases each). The J call may be faulty, since TRBJ2-5 better matches the DNA end. CDR1 is ENHRY, CDR2 SYGVKD, per germline. The CDR3 totals 15 residues. CDR3 nucleotides: TGTGCCATCAGTGCCGCAGAGGGGCCGTTGGAGACCCAGTACTTC. It is translated as CAISAAEGPLETQYF.

This clonotype was seen repeatedly, ten times or more. This chain connects TRBV28 to TRBJ2-1; perhaps TRBD1 as D (5 bases). V shed 3 bases and J shed 4 bases, with 13 bases lying between them. The CDR3 sequence is 15 residues long. Germline V lookup: CDR1 MDHEN, CDR2 SYDVKM. The CDR3 loop is CASSFRADNYNEQFF. The CDR3 bases are TGTGCCAGCAGTTTCAGGGCAGATAATTACAATGAGCAGTTCTTC. Variable domain in full (rest from reference TRBV28 and TRBJ2-1): DVKVTQSSRYLVKRTGEKVFLECVQDMDHENMFWYRQDPGLGLRLIYFSYDVKMKEKGDIPEGYSVSREKKERFSLILESASTNQTSMYLCASSFRADNYNEQFFGPGTRLTVL.

This clonotype has more than one count but fewer than ten. The chain has TRBV12-3 or TRBV12-4 and TRBJ1-2; no clear D. V gave up 6 bases and J gave up 3 bases, with 11 bases separating them. This CDR3 is 13 amino acids long. Written as DNA, the CDR3 is TGTGCCAGCAGCCCCCATCCCGACTATGGCTACACCTTC. The encoded protein is CASSPHPDYGYTF.

This clonotype was observed a handful of times. This chain joins TRBV20-1 and TRBJ2-7; TRBD1 agrees at 7 bases. The CDR3 runs 13 residues. Trimming cost V 2 bases and J 3 bases; bases outside gene matches: 4. The germline gives CDR1 DFQATT, CDR2 SNEGSKA (reference sequence). CDR3 sequence: CSARTWDSYEQYF. In DNA, the CDR3 is TGCAGTGCTAGAACCTGGGACAGCTACGAGCAGTACTTC.

Concerning this clonotype: At one of its ends the junction is not consistent with the germline gene, which may arise from a read error. CDR3 nucleotide sequence: TGTGCCAGCAGCTTGGGGACAGGGATGAACTATAGCTACACCTTC. It codes for CASSLGTGMNYSYTF. This rearrangement joins TRBV5-5 to TRBJ1-2; 8 bases are a match to TRBD1. The CDR3 length is 15 residues. CDR1 and CDR2 from the germline V gene are SGHKS and YYEKEE (reference sequence).

This CDR3 reads CASSLPAPSETQYF. In nucleotides, the CDR3 is TGTGCCAGCAGCCTACCGGCCCCGTCAGAGACCCAGTACTTC. J is TRBJ2-5 and V is TRBV7-9, with unresolved D. The V and J ends lost 5 bases and 4 bases respectively, with 14 bases between them. From germline, CDR1 is SEHNR and CDR2 FQNEAQ (reference sequence). This CDR3 has 14 amino acids.

In this sample, this clonotype turned up a few times. This rearrangement joins TRBV12-3 or TRBV12-4 to TRBJ2-3; D uncertain. The CDR3 is made up of 10 amino acids. Trimming left V 2 bases short and J 8 bases short, with 2 bases between. The chain's CDR3 is CASSLSTQYF. The DNA for the CDR3 is TGTGCCAGCAGTTTAAGTACGCAGTATTTT.

The chain recombines TRBV7-3 with TRBJ2-1, with 8 bases matching TRBD1. The J segment lost 6 bases and the V segment lost 5 bases, leaving 21 bases of the junction unmatched. The CDR3 extends over 19 amino acids. CDR1 SGHTA and CDR2 FQGTGA come from the germline V gene. The DNA for the CDR3 is TGTGCCAGCAGCCCATATACCGCAGGGGGCTCGTTCCCTTCCAATGAGCAGTTCTTC. This translates into CASSPYTAGGSFPSNEQFF.

The chain carries TRBV20-1 and TRBJ1-5; D call uncertain. The CDR3 runs to 14 residues. From germline, CDR1 is DFQATT and CDR2 SNEGSKA (reference sequence). V was shortened by 2 bases and J by 0 bases, with 8 bases between the two germline ends. The CDR3 sequence: CSARKLNSNQPQHF. Written as DNA, the CDR3 is TGCAGTGCTAGAAAGTTGAATAGCAATCAGCCCCAGCATTTT.

This clonotype was seen a single time. The rearrangement uses TRBV4-1 and TRBJ1-5; TRBD1 is a possible D gene (5 bases). The CDR3 runs to 15 residues. V was cut by 2 bases and J by 1 base, with 9 bases left in between. CDR1 is MGHRA, CDR2 YSYEKL, per germline. CDR3 sequence reads: CASSQNSGSNQPQHF. CDR3 nucleotide sequence: TGCGCCAGCAGCCAAAATTCAGGGAGCAATCAGCCCCAGCATTTT.

This clonotype was counted between two and nine times. This chain connects TRBV27 to TRBJ2-4; D gene ambiguous. The DNA end is a closer match to TRBJ2-7, so the J assignment may be wrong. The CDR3 length is 14 residues. Germline loops: CDR1 MNHEY, CDR2 SMNVEV (reference sequence). Here the CDR3 DNA reads TGTGCCAGCAGTTTTGGCCCCCCGGTCTACGAGCAGTACTTC. Protein: CASSFGPPVYEQYF.

The table lists this clonotype with a few counts. V is TRBV27 and J is TRBJ2-4; D call uncertain. The CDR3 is made up of 16 amino acids. Germline CDR1 MNHEY, CDR2 SMNVEV (reference sequence). The ends were cut back, 6 bases at V and 8 bases at J, with 23 bases in the middle. The CDR3 loop reads CASREIGLVDDDIQYF. The CDR3 DNA reads TGTGCCAGCAGAGAGATCGGCTTAGTCGACGACGACATTCAGTACTTC.

The chain couples TRBV27 to TRBJ1-1; 10 bases fit TRBD1. CDR3 size: 16 residues. V dropped 4 bases and J dropped 3; count of bases not matched to a gene: 8. Germline lookup yields CDR1 MNHEY and CDR2 SMNVEV (reference sequence). The chain's CDR3 is CASSSTRQGADTEAFF. As DNA, the CDR3 is TGTGCCAGCAGTTCCACTCGACAGGGGGCCGACACTGAAGCTTTCTTT.

This CDR3 reads CSVEGQGANVLTF. DNA for the CDR3: TGCAGCGTTGAGGGACAGGGGGCCAACGTCCTGACTTTC. The chain is built from TRBV29-1 and TRBJ2-6; 7 bases map to TRBD1. This CDR3 region has 13 residues. Per the germline V gene, CDR1 is SQVTM and CDR2 is ANQGSEA. V lost 3 bases to trimming and J lost 4 bases; unmatched junction nucleotides: 0.

The chain has TRBV14 and TRBJ2-1; 10 bases map to TRBD2. The trim removed 5 bases at V and 2 bases at J, leaving 0 bases unmatched. The V gene's germline CDR1 is SGHDN and CDR2 FVKESK. The CDR3 has 14 residues. The CDR3 sequence: CASSGLAAYNEQFF. The CDR3 DNA follows: TGTGCCAGCAGCGGACTAGCGGCCTACAATGAGCAGTTCTTC.

Ten or more counts support this clonotype. Given a much more abundant clone one base away, this may be a read error. V usage is TRBV29-1 and J usage is TRBJ1-2; no clear D. Germline assignment: CDR1 SQVTM and CDR2 ANQGSEA. This CDR3 is 12 amino acids long. V shed 0 bases and J shed 4 bases, with 6 bases lying between them. In nucleotides, the CDR3 is TGCAGCGTTGAAGATGCACGCTATGGCTACACCTTC. Encoded protein: CSVEDARYGYTF.

This clonotype was observed a few times. V is TRBV12-5 and J is TRBJ2-3, with TRBD1 matching 9 bases. With 5 bases clipped from V and 8 bases from J, the junction kept 11 bases outside the gene matches. Germline CDR1 LGHNT, CDR2 FRNRAP. This CDR3 is 15 amino acids long. CDR3 sequence reads: CASGTPGQGSPTQYF. DNA of the CDR3: TGTGCTAGTGGTACACCGGGACAGGGATCGCCTACGCAGTATTTT.

The gene calls are TRBV6-5 and TRBJ1-1; 8 positions agree with TRBD1. CDR1 MNHEY and CDR2 SVGAGI come from the germline V gene. The J segment lost 4 bases and the V segment lost 6 bases, leaving 4 bases of the junction unmatched. The CDR3 spans 13 residues. The CDR3 loop is CASRGQGPTEAFF. CDR3 in DNA: TGTGCCAGCAGAGGACAGGGTCCCACTGAAGCTTTCTTT.

The chain joins TRBV28 to TRBJ2-1; D is perhaps TRBD2 (5 bases). Germline CDR1 reads MDHEN; CDR2 reads SYDVKM. This CDR3 is 16 amino acids long. Trimming removed 2 bases from V and 0 bases from J, with 11 bases in between. The CDR3 loop is CASSLLRADSYNEQFF. The CDR3 DNA sequence: TGTGCCAGCAGTTTACTGAGGGCCGACTCCTACAATGAGCAGTTCTTC.